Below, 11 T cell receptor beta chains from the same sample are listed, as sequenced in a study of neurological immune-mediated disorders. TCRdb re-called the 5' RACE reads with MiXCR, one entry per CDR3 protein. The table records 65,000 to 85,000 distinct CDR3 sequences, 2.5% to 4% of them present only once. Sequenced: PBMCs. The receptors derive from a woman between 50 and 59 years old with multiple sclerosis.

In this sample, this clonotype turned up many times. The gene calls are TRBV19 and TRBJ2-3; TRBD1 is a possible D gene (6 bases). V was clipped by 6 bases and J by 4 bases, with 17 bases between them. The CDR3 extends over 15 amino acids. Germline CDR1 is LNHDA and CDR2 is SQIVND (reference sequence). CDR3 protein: CASRSTTGMPDTQYF. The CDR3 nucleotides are TGTGCCAGTAGAAGTACTACAGGGATGCCAGATACGCAGTATTTT.

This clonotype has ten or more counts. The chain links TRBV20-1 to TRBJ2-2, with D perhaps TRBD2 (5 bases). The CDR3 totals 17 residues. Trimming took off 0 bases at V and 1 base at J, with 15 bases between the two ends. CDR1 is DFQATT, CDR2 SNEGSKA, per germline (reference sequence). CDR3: CSARDKGTGWNTGELFF. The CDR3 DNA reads TGCAGTGCTAGAGATAAAGGAACGGGATGGAACACCGGGGAGCTGTTTTTT.

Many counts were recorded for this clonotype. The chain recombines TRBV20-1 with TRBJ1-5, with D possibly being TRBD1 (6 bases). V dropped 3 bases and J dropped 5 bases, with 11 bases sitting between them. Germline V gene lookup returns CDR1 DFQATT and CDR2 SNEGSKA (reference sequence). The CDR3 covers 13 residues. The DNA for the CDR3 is TGCAGTGCTAGCGGGGGGGGCGATCAGCCCCAGCATTTT. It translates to CSASGGGDQPQHF.

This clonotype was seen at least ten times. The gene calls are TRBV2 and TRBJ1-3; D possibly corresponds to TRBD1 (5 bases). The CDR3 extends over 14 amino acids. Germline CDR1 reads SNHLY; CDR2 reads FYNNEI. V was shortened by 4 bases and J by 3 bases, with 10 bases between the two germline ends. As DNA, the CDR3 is TGTGCCAGCAGTGTGCAGGGTAATGGAAACACCATATATTTT. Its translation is CASSVQGNGNTIYF.

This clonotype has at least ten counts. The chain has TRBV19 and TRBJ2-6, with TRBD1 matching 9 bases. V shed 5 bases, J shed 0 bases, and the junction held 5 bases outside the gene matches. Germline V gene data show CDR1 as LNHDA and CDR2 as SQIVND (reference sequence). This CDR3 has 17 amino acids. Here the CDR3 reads CASSRTGEVSGANVLTF. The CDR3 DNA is TGTGCCAGTAGTCGGACAGGGGAGGTCTCTGGGGCCAACGTCCTGACTTTC.

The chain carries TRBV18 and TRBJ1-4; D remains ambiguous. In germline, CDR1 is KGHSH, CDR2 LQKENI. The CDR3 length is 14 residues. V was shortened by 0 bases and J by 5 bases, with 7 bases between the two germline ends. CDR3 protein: CASSPPESNEKLFF. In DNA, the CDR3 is TGTGCCAGCTCACCACCGGAGTCGAATGAAAAACTGTTTTTT.

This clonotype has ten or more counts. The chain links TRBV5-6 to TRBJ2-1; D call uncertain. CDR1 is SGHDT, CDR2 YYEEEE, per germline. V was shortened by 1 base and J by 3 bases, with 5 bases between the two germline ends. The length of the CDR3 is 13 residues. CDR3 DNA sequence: TGTGCCAGCAGCTTGTGGGGCTACAATGAGCAGTTCTTC. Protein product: CASSLWGYNEQFF.

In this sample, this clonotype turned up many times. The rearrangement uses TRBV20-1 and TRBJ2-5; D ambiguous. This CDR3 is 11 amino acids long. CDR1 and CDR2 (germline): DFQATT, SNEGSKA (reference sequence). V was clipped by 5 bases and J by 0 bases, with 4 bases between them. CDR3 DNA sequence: TGCAGTGCTCAGGACCAAGAGACCCAGTACTTC. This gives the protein CSAQDQETQYF.

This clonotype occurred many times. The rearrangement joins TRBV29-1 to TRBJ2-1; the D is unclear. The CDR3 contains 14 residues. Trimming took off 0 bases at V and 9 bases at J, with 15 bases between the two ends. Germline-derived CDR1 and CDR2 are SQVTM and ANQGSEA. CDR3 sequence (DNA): TGCAGCGTTGAAGATCCGGGCCCCTTGAGTGAGCAGTTCTTC. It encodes CSVEDPGPLSEQFF.

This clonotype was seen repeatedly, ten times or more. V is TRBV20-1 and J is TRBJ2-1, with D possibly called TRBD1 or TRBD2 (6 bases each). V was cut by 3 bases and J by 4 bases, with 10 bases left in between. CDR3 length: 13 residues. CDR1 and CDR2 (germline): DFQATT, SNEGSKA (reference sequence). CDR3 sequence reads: CSARTGAYNEQFF. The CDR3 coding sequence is TGCAGTGCTAGGACGGGGGCTTACAATGAGCAGTTCTTC.

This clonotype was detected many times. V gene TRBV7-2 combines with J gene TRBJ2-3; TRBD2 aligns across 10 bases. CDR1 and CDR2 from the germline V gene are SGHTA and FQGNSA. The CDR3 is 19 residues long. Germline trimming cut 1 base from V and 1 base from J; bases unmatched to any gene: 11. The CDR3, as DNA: TGTGCCAGCAGCTTAGGTCCCTCTCTAGCGGGGGCCCGCACAGATACGCAGTATTTT. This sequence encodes CASSLGPSLAGARTDTQYF.